Sequencing of this TCR beta chain was carried out in a study of blood T cell repertoires in COVID-19. Germline assignment: CDR1 MNHEY and CDR2 SVGEGT. The CDR3 loop spans 15 amino acids. With 5 bases clipped from V and 2 bases from J, the junction kept 6 bases outside the gene matches. Sequenced by immunoSEQ multiplex PCR; TCRdb stores in-frame clones only, minus some. Of 350,000 to 400,000 clones detected, around 91% appear once; the ten largest clones hold about 1%. The genes are TRBV6-2 or TRBV6-3 and TRBJ1-5; TRBD1 aligns across 7 bases. The specimen was PBMCs or T cells enriched from blood (not recorded which). This TCR was recovered from a man aged 18 to 35 who had recovered from COVID-19. This CDR3 is CASSNDRVGNQPQHF. CDR3 DNA: TGTGCCAGCAGTAACGACAGGGTTGGCAATCAGCCCCAGCATTTT.